This is a list of T cell receptor beta chains from one sample in a study of technical replicates of blood from several donors. Clones were sequenced by immunoSEQ multiplex PCR, and TCRdb holds only the in-frame ones, with some missing. Among about 88,000 clones listed, under 95% were seen once. Sequencing was performed on T cells isolated from PBMCs. These receptors all stem from a human donor in good health. Both conserved end residues are part of each CDR3. D genes are given only for firm matches. Size is stated for part of the rows, as once, few or many counts, or as a class when the clone is expanded.

clone size: -; CDR3 length: 14; J gene: TRBJ2-7; D gene: -; V gene: TRBV28; CDR3 DNA: TGTGCCAGCAGTTCTCTTCCAGGGGTCTACGAGCAGTACTTC; CDR3 protein: CASSSLPGVYEQYF
clone size: -; CDR3 length: 12; J gene: TRBJ1-1; D gene: -; V gene: TRBV7-8; CDR3 DNA: TGTGCCAGCGCGAGGGATTACACTGAAGCTTTCTTT; CDR3 protein: CASARDYTEAFF
clone size: -; CDR3 length: 16; J gene: TRBJ2-5; D gene: TRBD2; V gene: TRBV6-5; CDR3 DNA: TGTGCCAGCAGTTATTTTAGCGGGGGGGCCCAAGAGACCCAGTACTTC; CDR3 protein: CASSYFSGGAQETQYF
clone size: -; CDR3 length: 13; J gene: TRBJ1-2; D gene: -; V gene: TRBV27; CDR3 DNA: TGTGCCAGCAGTTTATTCAGAGGCTATGGCTACACCTTC; CDR3 protein: CASSLFRGYGYTF
clone size: -; CDR3 length: 11; J gene: TRBJ2-7; D gene: TRBD2; V gene: TRBV10-3; CDR3 DNA: TGTGCCACCGCGGGGGAAGTGGAGCAGTACTTC; CDR3 protein: CATAGEVEQYF
clone size: -; CDR3 length: 13; J gene: TRBJ1-5; D gene: -; V gene: TRBV7-9; CDR3 DNA: TGTGCCAGCAGCTTAAGTGACGGGGGACCCCAGCATTTT; CDR3 protein: CASSLSDGGPQHF
clone size: few; CDR3 length: 14; J gene: TRBJ1-4; D gene: -; V gene: TRBV30; CDR3 DNA: TGTGCCTGGAGTGTAGGCAGGCCCATTGAAAAACTGTTTTTT; CDR3 protein: CAWSVGRPIEKLFF
clone size: -; CDR3 length: 13; J gene: TRBJ1-2; D gene: -; V gene: TRBV9; CDR3 DNA: TGTGCCAGCAGCCCCCGGGCTAACTATGGCTACACCTTC; CDR3 protein: CASSPRANYGYTF
clone size: -; CDR3 length: 13; J gene: TRBJ1-2; D gene: -; V gene: TRBV14; CDR3 DNA: TGTGCCAGCAGCCAAGTTGGAGGAGGCCGCTACACCTTC; CDR3 protein: CASSQVGGGRYTF
clone size: -; CDR3 length: 15; J gene: TRBJ2-1; D gene: -; V gene: TRBV5-4; CDR3 DNA: TGTGCCAGCAGCTTGGAAGTATTCAGTATCAATGAGCAGTTCTTC; CDR3 protein: CASSLEVFSINEQFF
clone size: -; CDR3 length: 16; J gene: TRBJ1-1; D gene: TRBD1; V gene: TRBV5-1; CDR3 DNA: TGCGCCAGCAGCTTGGAAGGACAGGGATTGATCACTGAAGCTTTCTTT; CDR3 protein: CASSLEGQGLITEAFF
clone size: once; CDR3 length: 17; J gene: TRBJ1-3; D gene: -; V gene: TRBV2; CDR3 DNA: TGTGCCAGCACCCAGGCCACGGGAGTCATCTCTGGAAACACCATATATTTT; CDR3 protein: CASTQATGVISGNTIYF
clone size: -; CDR3 length: 15; J gene: TRBJ2-1; D gene: TRBD2; V gene: TRBV11-2; CDR3 DNA: TGTGCCAGCAGCTTACTGGCGGGAGGTTACAATGAGCAGTTCTTC; CDR3 protein: CASSLLAGGYNEQFF
clone size: -; CDR3 length: 14; J gene: TRBJ1-1; D gene: -; V gene: TRBV12-5; CDR3 DNA: TGTGCTAGTGTCCTGGGGGGCGGGGGCACTGAAGCTTTCTTT; CDR3 protein: CASVLGGGGTEAFF
clone size: -; CDR3 length: 20; J gene: TRBJ2-1; D gene: TRBD2; V gene: TRBV14; CDR3 DNA: TGTGCCAGCAGCCAACTCGGGGGGACTAGCGGGAGTTTCGGCTTGAATGAGCAGTTCTTC; CDR3 protein: CASSQLGGTSGSFGLNEQFF
clone size: -; CDR3 length: 16; J gene: TRBJ2-3; D gene: -; V gene: TRBV18; CDR3 DNA: TGTGCCAGCTCACCACCGTTGGGGGGTTGGCCAGATACGCAGTATTTT; CDR3 protein: CASSPPLGGWPDTQYF
clone size: -; CDR3 length: 16; J gene: TRBJ2-1; D gene: TRBD2; V gene: TRBV4-2; CDR3 DNA: TGTGCCAGCAGCCGAAGTAATAGCGGGATCTACAATGAGCAGTTCTTC; CDR3 protein: CASSRSNSGIYNEQFF
clone size: -; CDR3 length: 14; J gene: TRBJ1-3; D gene: -; V gene: TRBV28; CDR3 DNA: TGTGCCAGCAGTCTAGAAATCGGGGGAAACACCATATATTTT; CDR3 protein: CASSLEIGGNTIYF
clone size: -; CDR3 length: 13; J gene: TRBJ2-7; D gene: TRBD2; V gene: TRBV28; CDR3 DNA: TGTGCCAGCAGGACTAGCGGGAGCTCGGAGCAGTACTTC; CDR3 protein: CASRTSGSSEQYF
clone size: -; CDR3 length: 15; J gene: TRBJ2-7; D gene: -; V gene: TRBV4-2; CDR3 DNA: TGTGCCAGCAGCCAAGTGAGTGAGGGCTCCTACGAGCAGTACTTC; CDR3 protein: CASSQVSEGSYEQYF
clone size: -; CDR3 length: 15; J gene: TRBJ1-2; D gene: -; V gene: TRBV4-1; CDR3 DNA: TGCGCCAGCAGCCAAGGCATTGGAGGTAACTATGGCTACACCTTC; CDR3 protein: CASSQGIGGNYGYTF
clone size: -; CDR3 length: 15; J gene: TRBJ1-2; D gene: TRBD1; V gene: TRBV2; CDR3 DNA: TGTGCCAGCAGTGAATTCGGACAGGGGGGCGATGGCTACACCTTC; CDR3 protein: CASSEFGQGGDGYTF
clone size: -; CDR3 length: 13; J gene: TRBJ2-3; D gene: -; V gene: TRBV11-2; CDR3 DNA: TGTGCCAGCAGCCCAGGAAGCACAGATACGCAGTATTTT; CDR3 protein: CASSPGSTDTQYF
clone size: -; CDR3 length: 15; J gene: TRBJ2-7; D gene: -; V gene: TRBV4-1; CDR3 DNA: TGCGCCAGCAGCCAATATTGGCAGGGTCAGGATGAGCAGTACTTC; CDR3 protein: CASSQYWQGQDEQYF
clone size: -; CDR3 length: 16; J gene: TRBJ2-5; D gene: TRBD2; V gene: TRBV5-4; CDR3 DNA: TGTGCCAGCAGCCAGGATAGCGGGAGGTACCAAGAGACCCAGTACTTC; CDR3 protein: CASSQDSGRYQETQYF
clone size: -; CDR3 length: 15; J gene: TRBJ2-2; D gene: TRBD2; V gene: TRBV9; CDR3 DNA: TGTGCCAGCAGCCCGGTAGCGGGGAATACCGGGGAGCTGTTTTTT; CDR3 protein: CASSPVAGNTGELFF
clone size: -; CDR3 length: 15; J gene: TRBJ2-5; D gene: -; V gene: TRBV7-3; CDR3 DNA: TGTGCCAGCAGCTTAACGGGCCTAGCCAAAGAGACCCAGTACTTC; CDR3 protein: CASSLTGLAKETQYF
clone size: -; CDR3 length: 13; J gene: TRBJ2-5; D gene: -; V gene: TRBV15; CDR3 DNA: TGTGCCACCAGCAGAGATTCATCCGAGACCCAGTACTTC; CDR3 protein: CATSRDSSETQYF
clone size: -; CDR3 length: 15; J gene: TRBJ2-7; D gene: TRBD1; V gene: TRBV5-6; CDR3 DNA: TGTGCCAGCAGCCGCCGGGACAGCCTCTTACACGAGCAGTACTTC; CDR3 protein: CASSRRDSLLHEQYF
clone size: -; CDR3 length: 15; J gene: TRBJ2-7; D gene: -; V gene: TRBV6-6; CDR3 DNA: TGTGCCAGCAGTCACTACTCTGCCCTCTCCTACGAGCAGTACTTC; CDR3 protein: CASSHYSALSYEQYF